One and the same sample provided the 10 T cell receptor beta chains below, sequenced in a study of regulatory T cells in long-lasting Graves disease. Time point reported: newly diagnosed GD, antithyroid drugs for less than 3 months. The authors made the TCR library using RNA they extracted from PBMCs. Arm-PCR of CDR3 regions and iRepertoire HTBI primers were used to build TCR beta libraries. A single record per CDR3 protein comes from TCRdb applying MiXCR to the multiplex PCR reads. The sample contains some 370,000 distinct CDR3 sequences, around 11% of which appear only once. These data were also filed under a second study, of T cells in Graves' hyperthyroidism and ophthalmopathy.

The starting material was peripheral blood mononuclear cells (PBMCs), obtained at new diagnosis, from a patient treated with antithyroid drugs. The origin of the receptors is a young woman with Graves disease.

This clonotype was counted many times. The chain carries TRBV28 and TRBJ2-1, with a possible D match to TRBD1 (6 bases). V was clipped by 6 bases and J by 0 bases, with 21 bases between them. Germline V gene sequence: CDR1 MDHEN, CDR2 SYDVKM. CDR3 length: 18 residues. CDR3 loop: CASSPVATGPSSYNEQFF. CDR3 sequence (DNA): TGTGCCAGCAGCCCCGTGGCAACAGGGCCTAGCTCCTACAATGAGCAGTTCTTC.

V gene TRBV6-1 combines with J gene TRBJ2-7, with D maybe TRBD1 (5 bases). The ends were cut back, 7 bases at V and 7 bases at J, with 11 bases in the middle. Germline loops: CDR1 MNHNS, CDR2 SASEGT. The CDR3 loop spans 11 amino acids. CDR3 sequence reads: CASTSKGEQYV. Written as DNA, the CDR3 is TGTGCCAGCACCTCAAAGGGGGAGCAGTACGTC.

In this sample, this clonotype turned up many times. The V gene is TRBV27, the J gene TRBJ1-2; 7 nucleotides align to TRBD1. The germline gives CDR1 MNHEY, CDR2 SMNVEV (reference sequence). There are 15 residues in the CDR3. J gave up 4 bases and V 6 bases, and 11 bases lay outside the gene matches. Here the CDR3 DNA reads TGTGCCAGCAGGATTTATTACGGGACAGCCTATGGCTACACCTTC. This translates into CASRIYYGTAYGYTF.

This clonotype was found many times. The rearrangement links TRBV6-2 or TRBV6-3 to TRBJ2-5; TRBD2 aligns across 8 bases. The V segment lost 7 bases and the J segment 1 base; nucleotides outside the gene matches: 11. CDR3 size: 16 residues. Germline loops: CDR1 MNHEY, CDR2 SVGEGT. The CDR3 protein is CASTKREPGLQETQYF. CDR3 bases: TGTGCCAGCACAAAGCGGGAGCCCGGACTCCAAGAGACCCAGTACTTC.

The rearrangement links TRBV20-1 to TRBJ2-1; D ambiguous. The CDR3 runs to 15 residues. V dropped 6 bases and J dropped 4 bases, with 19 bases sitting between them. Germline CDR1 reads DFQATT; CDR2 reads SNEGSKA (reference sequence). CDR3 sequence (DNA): TGCAGTGCACTGCAAGGGATGTTAGGGTACAATGAGCAGTTCTTC. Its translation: CSALQGMLGYNEQFF.

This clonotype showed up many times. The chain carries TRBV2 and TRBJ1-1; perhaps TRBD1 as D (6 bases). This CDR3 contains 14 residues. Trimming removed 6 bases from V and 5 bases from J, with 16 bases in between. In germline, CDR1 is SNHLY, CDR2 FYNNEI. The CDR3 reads CASRPQGLGTEAFF. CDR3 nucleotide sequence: TGTGCCAGCAGACCACAGGGTTTGGGGACTGAAGCTTTCTTT.

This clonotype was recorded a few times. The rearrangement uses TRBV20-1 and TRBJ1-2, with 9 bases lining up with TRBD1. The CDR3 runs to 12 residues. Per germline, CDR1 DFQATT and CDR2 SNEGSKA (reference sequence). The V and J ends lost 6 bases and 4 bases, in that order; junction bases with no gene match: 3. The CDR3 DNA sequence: TGCAGTGCAGAGGACAGGGGCTATGGCTACACCTTC. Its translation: CSAEDRGYGYTF.

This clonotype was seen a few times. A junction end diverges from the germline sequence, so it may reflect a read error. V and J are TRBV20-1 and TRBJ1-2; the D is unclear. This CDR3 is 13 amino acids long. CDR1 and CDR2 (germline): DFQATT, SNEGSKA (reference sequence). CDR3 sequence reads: CSVRDPDNYGYTF. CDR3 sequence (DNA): TGCAGTGTTAGAGATCCAGATAACTATGGCTACACCTTC.

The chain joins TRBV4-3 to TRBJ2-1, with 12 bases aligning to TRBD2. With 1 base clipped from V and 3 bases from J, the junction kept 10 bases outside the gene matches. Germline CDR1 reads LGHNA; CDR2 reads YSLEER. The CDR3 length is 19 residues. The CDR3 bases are TGCGCCAGCAGCCAAGGACTAGCGGGGGCCCACAGACTCTACAATGAGCAGTTCTTC. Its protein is CASSQGLAGAHRLYNEQFF.

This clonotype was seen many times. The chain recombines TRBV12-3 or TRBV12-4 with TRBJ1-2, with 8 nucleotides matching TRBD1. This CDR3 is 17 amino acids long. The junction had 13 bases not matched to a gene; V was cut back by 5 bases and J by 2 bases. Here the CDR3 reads CASSGLSGTGGNYGYTF. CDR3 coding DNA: TGTGCCAGCAGTGGCCTCTCCGGGACAGGAGGGAACTATGGCTACACCTTC.